The clone carrying this T cell receptor (beta chain) was detected only once. Its matching antigen is unknown. This record comes from a study of T cells in narcolepsy. Whole-study findings and limits: Some memory CD4+ repertoires had no autoreactive clone sequences. Reportedly, autoreactive clonotypes were serially detected in patients' blood but not controls'.

Profiled with immunoSEQ multiplex PCR; TCRdb holds only in-frame clones, not every one. The sample shows 20,000 to 30,000 clones, roughly 77% of them seen only once. The V end was cut by 0 bases, the J end by 1 base, with 7 bases between. The germline gives CDR1 LGHNA, CDR2 YNFKEQ. CDR3 length: 15 amino acids. The sequence came from a human donor in good health. V usage is TRBV4-2 and J usage is TRBJ2-4; D gene uncertain. Source material: memory (CD45RA-) CD4+ T cells from blood. CDR3 in amino acids: CASSQDKFAKNIQYF. For the CDR3, the DNA is TGTGCCAGCAGCCAAGATAAGTTCGCCAAAAACATTCAGTACTTC.